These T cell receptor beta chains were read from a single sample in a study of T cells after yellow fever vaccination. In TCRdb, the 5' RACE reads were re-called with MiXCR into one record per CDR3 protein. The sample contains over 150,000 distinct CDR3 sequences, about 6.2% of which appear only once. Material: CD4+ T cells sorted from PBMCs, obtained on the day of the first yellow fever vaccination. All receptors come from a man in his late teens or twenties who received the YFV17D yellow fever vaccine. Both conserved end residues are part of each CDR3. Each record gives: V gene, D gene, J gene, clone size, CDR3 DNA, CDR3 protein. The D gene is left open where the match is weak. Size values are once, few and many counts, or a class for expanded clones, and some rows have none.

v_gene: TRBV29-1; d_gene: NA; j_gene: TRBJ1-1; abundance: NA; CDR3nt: TGCACCGGGGGTGGGGGGACTGAAGCTTTCTTT; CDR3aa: CTGGGGTEAFF
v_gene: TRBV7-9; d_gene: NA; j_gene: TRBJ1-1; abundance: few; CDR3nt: TGTGCCAGCAGCCCCCGGGACCAGAACACTGAAGCTTTCTTT; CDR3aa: CASSPRDQNTEAFF
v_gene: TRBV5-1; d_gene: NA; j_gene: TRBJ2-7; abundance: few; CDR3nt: TGCGCCAGCAGCTTGGCACTTCCTATCAGCCGGGACGTCTCCTACGAGCAGTACTTC; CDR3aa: CASSLALPISRDVSYEQYF
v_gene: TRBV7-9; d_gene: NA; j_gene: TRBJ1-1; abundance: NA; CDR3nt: TGTGCCAGCAGCTTACTTGTACAGCCAAACACTGAAGCTTTCTTT; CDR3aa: CASSLLVQPNTEAFF
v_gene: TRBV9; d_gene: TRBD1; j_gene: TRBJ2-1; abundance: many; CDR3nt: TGTGCCAGCAGCGTTGCCGGACAGGGGGACAATGAGCAGTTCTTC; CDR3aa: CASSVAGQGDNEQFF
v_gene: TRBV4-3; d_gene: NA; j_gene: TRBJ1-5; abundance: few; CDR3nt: TGCGCCAGCAGCCAAGGGGAGAAACAGCCCCAGCATTTT; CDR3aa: CASSQGEKQPQHF
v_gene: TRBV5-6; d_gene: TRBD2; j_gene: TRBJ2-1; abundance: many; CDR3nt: TGTGCCAGCAGCTTGATACGGGGGGATGAGCAGTTCTTC; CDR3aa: CASSLIRGDEQFF
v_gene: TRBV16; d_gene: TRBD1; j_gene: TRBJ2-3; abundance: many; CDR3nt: TGTGCCAGCAGCCAAAACAGGGGAACAGATACGCAGTATTTT; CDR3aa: CASSQNRGTDTQYF
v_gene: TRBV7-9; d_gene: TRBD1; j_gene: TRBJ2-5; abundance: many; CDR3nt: TGTGCCAGCAGCGTATGGGACAGAAAAGAGACCCAGTACTTC; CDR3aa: CASSVWDRKETQYF
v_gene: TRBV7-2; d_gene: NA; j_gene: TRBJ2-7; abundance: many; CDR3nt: TGTGCCAGCAGCTTCGGGGTACGATACGAGCAGTACTTC; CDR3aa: CASSFGVRYEQYF
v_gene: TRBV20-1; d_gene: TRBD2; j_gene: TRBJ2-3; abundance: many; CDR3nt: TGCAGTGCTAGAGTGCTGGCGGGGGGGCAGGATACGCAGTATTTT; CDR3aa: CSARVLAGGQDTQYF
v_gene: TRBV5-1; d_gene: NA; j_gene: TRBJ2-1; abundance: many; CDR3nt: TGCGCCAGCAGCTTGGCCAGGGGAGAGTTCTACAATGAGCAGTTCTTC; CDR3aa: CASSLARGEFYNEQFF
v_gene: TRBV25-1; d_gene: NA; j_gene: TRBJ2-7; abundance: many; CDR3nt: TGTGCCAGCAGTGAATATGGTCGCTACGAGCAGTACTTC; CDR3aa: CASSEYGRYEQYF
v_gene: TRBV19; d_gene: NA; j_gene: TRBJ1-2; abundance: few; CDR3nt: TGTGCCAGCCGCTCAGCAAACTATGGCTACACCTTC; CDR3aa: CASRSANYGYTF
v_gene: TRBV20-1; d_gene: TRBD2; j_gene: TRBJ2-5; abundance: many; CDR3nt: TGCAGTGCTAGAGATACTAGCGGGGACCAAGAGACCCAGTACTTC; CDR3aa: CSARDTSGDQETQYF
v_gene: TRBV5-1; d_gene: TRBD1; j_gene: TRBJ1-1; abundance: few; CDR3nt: TGCGCCAGCAGGACAGGGGAAACTGAAGCTTTCTTT; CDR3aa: CASRTGETEAFF
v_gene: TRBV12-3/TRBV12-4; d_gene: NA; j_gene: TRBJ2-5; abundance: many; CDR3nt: TGTGCCAGCAGTCCCCCGAGGTGGCAAGAGACCCAGTACTTC; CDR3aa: CASSPPRWQETQYF
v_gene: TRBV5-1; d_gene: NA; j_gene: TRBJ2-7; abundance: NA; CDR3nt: TGCGCCAGCACTGGTCAGGTGAGCTCCTACGAGCAGTACTTC; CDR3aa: CASTGQVSSYEQYF
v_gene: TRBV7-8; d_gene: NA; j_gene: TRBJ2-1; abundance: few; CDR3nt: TGTGCCAGCAGCTTAATTCGATACAATGAGCAGTTCTTC; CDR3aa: CASSLIRYNEQFF
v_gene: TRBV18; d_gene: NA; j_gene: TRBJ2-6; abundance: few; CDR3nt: TGTGCCAGCTCACCTAGACAGGCCTCTGGGGCCAACGTCCTGACTTTC; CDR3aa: CASSPRQASGANVLTF
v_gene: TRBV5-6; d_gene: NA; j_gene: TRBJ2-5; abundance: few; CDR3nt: TGTGCCAGCAGCCTGGCCCGCAGGGGCCGGGAGACCCAGTACTTC; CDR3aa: CASSLARRGRETQYF
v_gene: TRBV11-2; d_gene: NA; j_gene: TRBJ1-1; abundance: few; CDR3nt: TGTGCCAGCAGCACCTCCGGGCTCCGGAAGAACACTGAAGCTTTCTTT; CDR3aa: CASSTSGLRKNTEAFF
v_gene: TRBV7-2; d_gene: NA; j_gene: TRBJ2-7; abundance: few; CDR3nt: TGTGCCAGCAGCTACCTAGGACAGTACGAGCAGTACTTC; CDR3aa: CASSYLGQYEQYF
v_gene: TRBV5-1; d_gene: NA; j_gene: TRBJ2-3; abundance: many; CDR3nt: TGCGCCAGCAGCTTGCCAACAAACACAGATACGCAGTATTTT; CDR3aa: CASSLPTNTDTQYF
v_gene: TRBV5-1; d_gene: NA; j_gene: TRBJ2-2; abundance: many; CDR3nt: TGCGCCAGCAGCTTGCTCCAGGGGTCAATCACCGGGGAGCTGTTTTTT; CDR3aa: CASSLLQGSITGELFF
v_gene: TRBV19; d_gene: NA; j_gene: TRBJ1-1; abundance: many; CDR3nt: TGTGCCAGTAGTATGCGCAGGTCCACTGAAGCTTTCTTT; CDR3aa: CASSMRRSTEAFF
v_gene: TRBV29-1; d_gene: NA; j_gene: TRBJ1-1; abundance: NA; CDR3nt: TGCAGCGTTCGTAAACAGGAGAACACTGAAGCTTTCTTT; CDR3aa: CSVRKQENTEAFF
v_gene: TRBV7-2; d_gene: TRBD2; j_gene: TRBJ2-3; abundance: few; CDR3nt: TGTGCCAGCAGCAACCGACTAGCGGGGGACACAGATACGCAGTATTTT; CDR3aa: CASSNRLAGDTDTQYF
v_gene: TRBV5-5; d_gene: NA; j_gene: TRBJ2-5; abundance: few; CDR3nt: TGTGCCAGCAGCCTTCCAACAGGGACTGAGACCCAGTACTTC; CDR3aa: CASSLPTGTETQYF
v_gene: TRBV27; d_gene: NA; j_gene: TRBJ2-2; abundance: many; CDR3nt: TGTGCCAGCAGTACCAATGGGCCGAACACCGGGGAGCTGTTTTTT; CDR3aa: CASSTNGPNTGELFF
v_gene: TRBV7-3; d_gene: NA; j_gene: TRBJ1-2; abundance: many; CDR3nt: TGTGCCAGCAGCTCCGGGACGGGGAACTATGGCTACACCTTC; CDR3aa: CASSSGTGNYGYTF
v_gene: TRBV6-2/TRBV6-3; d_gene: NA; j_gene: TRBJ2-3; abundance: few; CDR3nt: TGTGCCAGCAGTTACTTTGGGTCGGCAGATACGCAGTATTTT; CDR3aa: CASSYFGSADTQYF
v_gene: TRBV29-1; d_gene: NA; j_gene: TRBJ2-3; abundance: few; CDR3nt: TGCAGCGCTAGCCGGGATACGCAGTATTTT; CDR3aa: CSASRDTQYF
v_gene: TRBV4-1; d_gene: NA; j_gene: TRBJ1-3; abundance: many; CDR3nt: TGCGCCAGCAGCCAAGAAGAGCAACGGAGCTCTGGAAACACCATATATTTT; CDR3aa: CASSQEEQRSSGNTIYF
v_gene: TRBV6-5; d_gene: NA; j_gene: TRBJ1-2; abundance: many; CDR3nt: TGTGCCAGCAGTTACTCGAGAGGGGACTATGGCTACACCTTC; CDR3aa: CASSYSRGDYGYTF
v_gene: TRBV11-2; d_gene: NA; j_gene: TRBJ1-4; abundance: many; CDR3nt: TGTGCCAGCAGCGGAAGGGGAGATGAAAAACTGTTTTTT; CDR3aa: CASSGRGDEKLFF
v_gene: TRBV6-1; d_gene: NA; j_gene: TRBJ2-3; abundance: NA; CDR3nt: TGTGCCAGCAGGAGTTACGGGGGACGCACAGATACGCAGTATTTT; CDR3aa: CASRSYGGRTDTQYF
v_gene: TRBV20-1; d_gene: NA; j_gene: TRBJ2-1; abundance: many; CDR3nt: TGCAGTGCCGACAGTAAGGCCCCGGTTGGTGAGCAGTTCTTC; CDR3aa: CSADSKAPVGEQFF
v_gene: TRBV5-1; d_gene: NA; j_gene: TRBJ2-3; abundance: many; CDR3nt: TGCGCCAGCAGCCCAACTATAGATACGCAGTATTTT; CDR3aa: CASSPTIDTQYF
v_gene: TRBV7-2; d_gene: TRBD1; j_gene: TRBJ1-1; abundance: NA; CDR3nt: TGTGCCAGCAGCTATTGGACAGGGACCACTGAAGCTTTCTTT; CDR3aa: CASSYWTGTTEAFF
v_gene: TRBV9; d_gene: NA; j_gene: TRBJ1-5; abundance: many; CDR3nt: TGTGCCAGCAGCGTGGAAGGCTATCCCAATCAGCCCCAGCATTTT; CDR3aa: CASSVEGYPNQPQHF
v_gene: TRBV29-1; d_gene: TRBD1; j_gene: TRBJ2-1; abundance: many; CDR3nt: TGCAGCGTTGAGCGGGACAGGGGTTTTCATGAGCAGTTCTTC; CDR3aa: CSVERDRGFHEQFF
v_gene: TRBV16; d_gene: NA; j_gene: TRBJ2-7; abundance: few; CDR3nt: TGTGCCAGCAGCCAATTCAGTTCCTCCAGCAGAAGCTCCTACGAGCAGTACTTC; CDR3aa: CASSQFSSSSRSSYEQYF
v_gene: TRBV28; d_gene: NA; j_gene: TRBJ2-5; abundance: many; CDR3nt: TGTGCCAGCAGTTTGGGCCAAGAGTGGACCCAGTACTTC; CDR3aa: CASSLGQEWTQYF
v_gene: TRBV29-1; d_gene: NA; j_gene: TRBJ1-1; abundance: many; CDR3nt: TGCAGCGGCGAGGAAAGACTCACTGAAGCTTTCTTT; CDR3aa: CSGEERLTEAFF
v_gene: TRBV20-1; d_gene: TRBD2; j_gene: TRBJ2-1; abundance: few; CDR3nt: TGCAGTGCTAGAACCCAGCGGGGACTTACCTACAATGAGCAGTTCTTC; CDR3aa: CSARTQRGLTYNEQFF
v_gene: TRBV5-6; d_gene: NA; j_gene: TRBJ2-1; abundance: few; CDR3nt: TGTGCCAGCAGCGGCCGGCCACTCTACTCCTACAATGAGCAGTTCTTC; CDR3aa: CASSGRPLYSYNEQFF
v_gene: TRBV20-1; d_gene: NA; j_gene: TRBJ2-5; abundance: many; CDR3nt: TGCAGTGCAGCTTTGGCCCAAGAGACCCAGTACTTC; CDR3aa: CSAALAQETQYF
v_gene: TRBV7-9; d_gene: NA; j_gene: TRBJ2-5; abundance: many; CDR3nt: TGTGCCAGCAGCCCGACTACTGAGACCCAGTACTTC; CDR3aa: CASSPTTETQYF
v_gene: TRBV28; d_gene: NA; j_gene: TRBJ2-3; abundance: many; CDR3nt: TGTGCCAGCTCGATTGGCGCCAGCTCCACAGATACGCAGTATTTT; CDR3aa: CASSIGASSTDTQYF
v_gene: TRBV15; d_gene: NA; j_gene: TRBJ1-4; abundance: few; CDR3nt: TGTGCCACCAGCAACCCGGCGGCATATAATGAAAAACTGTTTTTT; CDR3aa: CATSNPAAYNEKLFF
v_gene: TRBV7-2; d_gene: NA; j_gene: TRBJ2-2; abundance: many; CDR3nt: TGTGCCAGCAGCCGCTGGCCCGGGGAGCTGTTTTTT; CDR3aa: CASSRWPGELFF
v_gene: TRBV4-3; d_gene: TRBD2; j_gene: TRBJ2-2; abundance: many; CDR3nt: TGCGCCAGCAGCCACATAATAGGACTAGCGGGGGCTAACACCGGGGAGCTGTTTTTT; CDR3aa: CASSHIIGLAGANTGELFF
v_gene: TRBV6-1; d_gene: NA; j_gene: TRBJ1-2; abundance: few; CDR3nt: TGTGCCAGCAGTGATCCGGGTATCGGCTACACCTTC; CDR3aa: CASSDPGIGYTF